The sequence of this T cell receptor beta chain was determined in a study of blood T cell repertoires in COVID-19. Background on the study: Donors in the United States, Italy and Spain gave samples during acute or convalescent COVID-19. PBMCs, B-cell-depleted T cells, or T cells were the source of the cDNA or gDNA that made up the material.

In the original analysis: Scientists estimated how many nucleated cells there were by amplifying reference gene primers. The table came from immunoSEQ multiplex PCR; TCRdb's copy has only in-frame clones and leaves some out. That table gives V, J and clone size, and the DNA gave D and trimming. The top ten hold just over 25% of the sample, which has more than 20,000 clones, about 89% seen once. This CDR3 contains 13 residues. V lost 5 bases, J lost 8 bases, and 3 bases stayed unmatched. In germline, CDR1 is SGHTA, CDR2 FQGTGA. The chain has TRBV7-3 and TRBJ2-1, with 10 positions matching TRBD1. The receptor was derived from a human donor with active COVID-19. The donor label of this sample is uncertain. The sequencing input was peripheral blood. CDR3 bases: TGTGCCAGCAGCGACAGGGGGCTGGATGAGCAGTTCTTC. Its protein is CASSDRGLDEQFF.